The 3 T cell receptor beta chains given below trace back to one sample, sequenced in a study of cytomegalovirus exposure and HLA in healthy donors (TCRdb year 2017). Library preparation employed the immunoSEQ multiplex PCR assay. Here the immuneACCESS table is served through TCRdb, limited to in-frame sequences with V and J called. Missing clones are a known gap in these copies; in checked studies unresolved V genes cover under half, and the rest lacks a known reason. The sample includes some 130,000 clones, with about 95% observed a single time. The ten largest clonotypes hold around 1.9% of the sample. Sequencing was carried out using PBMCs. The origin of the receptors is a man aged 18 to 29 in good health and CMV-seropositive.

The rearrangement uses TRBV5-1 and TRBJ1-2; D is possibly TRBD1 (5 bases). Trimming removed 2 bases at V and 7 bases at J, with 12 bases between. Looked up from germline, CDR1 is SGHRS and CDR2 is YFSETQ. This CDR3 is built from 13 residues. This CDR3 is CASSLEAGVGYTF. The CDR3 nucleotides read TGCGCCAGCAGCTTAGAGGCGGGGGTTGGCTACACCTTC.

This chain joins TRBV6-6 and TRBJ2-3, with 7 positions matching TRBD1. The trim removed 3 bases at V and 6 bases at J, leaving 6 bases unmatched. CDR3 size: 14 residues. Germline values: CDR1 MNHNY, CDR2 SVGAGI (reference sequence). CDR3 sequence (DNA): TGTGCCAGCAGTTATAGCCTCAGGGGGGATACGCAGTATTTT. Residues: CASSYSLRGDTQYF.

The chain joins TRBV11-1 to TRBJ2-3; TRBD2 matches at 9 bases. Per germline, CDR1 SGHAT and CDR2 FQDESV (reference sequence). The CDR3 consists of 18 residues. V shed 0 bases and J 4 bases; nucleotides not matched to a gene: 11. The CDR3 reads CASSLAVVSSGMADTQYF. In nucleotides, the CDR3 is TGTGCCAGCAGCTTAGCGGTGGTCTCTAGCGGGATGGCAGATACGCAGTATTTT.